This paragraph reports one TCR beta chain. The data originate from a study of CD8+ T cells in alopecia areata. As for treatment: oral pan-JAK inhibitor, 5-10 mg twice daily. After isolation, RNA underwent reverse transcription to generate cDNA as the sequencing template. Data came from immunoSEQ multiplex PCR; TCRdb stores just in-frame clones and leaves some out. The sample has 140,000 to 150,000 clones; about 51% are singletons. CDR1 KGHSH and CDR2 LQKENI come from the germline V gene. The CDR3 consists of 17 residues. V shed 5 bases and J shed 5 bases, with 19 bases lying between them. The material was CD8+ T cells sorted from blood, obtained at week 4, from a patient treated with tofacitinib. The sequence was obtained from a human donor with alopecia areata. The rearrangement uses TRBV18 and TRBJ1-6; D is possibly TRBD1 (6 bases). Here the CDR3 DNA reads TGTGCCAGCTCAGCGACAGGCCCAAGGGTGGATAATTCACCCCTCCACTTT. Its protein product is CASSATGPRVDNSPLHF.